The rows below give T cell receptor beta chains drawn from one sample of a study of cytomegalovirus exposure and HLA in healthy donors. Repertoires were generated with immunoSEQ multiplex PCR, while TCRdb's copy carries only in-frame clones and drops some. The profile shows approximately 140,000 clones, 73% of them singletons. Sample: PBMCs. These receptors were collected from a human donor in good health. Both conserved end residues are part of each CDR3. The D gene is left open where the match is weak. The listing skips clone size in some rows; elsewhere it reads once, few, many or a size class.

d_call	cdr3_length	j_call	v_call	clone_size	cdr3_nt	cdr3_aa
.	14	TRBJ2-7	TRBV19	few	TGTGCCAGTAGTATTTCAGGAGACAGGCGCGAGCAGTACTTC	CASSISGDRREQYF
TRBD2	18	TRBJ2-1	TRBV9	few	TGTGCCAGCAGCGTATCCCCGGGGGGGGGATATGGGGGGAATGAGCAGTTCTTC	CASSVSPGGGYGGNEQFF
TRBD1	14	TRBJ1-2	TRBV28	few	TGTGCCAGCAGTGCCCGGGACAGGGCCGGTGGCTACACCTTC	CASSARDRAGGYTF
.	14	TRBJ1-6	TRBV5-6	.	TGTGCCAGCAGCAACGTGGGGCGTAATTCACCCCTCCACTTT	CASSNVGRNSPLHF
TRBD2	15	TRBJ2-1	TRBV28	.	TGTGCCAGCAGTTTGGGGACTAGCGGGGCCAATGAGCAGTTCTTC	CASSLGTSGANEQFF
.	13	TRBJ2-7	TRBV6-6	.	TGTGCCAGCAGTTGCCGCAACGGCTACGAGCAGTACTTC	CASSCRNGYEQYF
TRBD1	18	TRBJ2-7	TRBV2	.	TGTGCCAGCTCATTGGTAGGACAGGGGACTTTCGTCTCCTACGAGCAGTACTTC	CASSLVGQGTFVSYEQYF
.	14	TRBJ1-1	TRBV9	.	TGTGCCAGCAGCGTGGGGGGTGGTGACACTGAAGCTTTCTTT	CASSVGGGDTEAFF
TRBD2	15	TRBJ2-1	TRBV7-3	once	TGTGCCAGCAGCACCGGGACTAGCGGGAGGAATGAGCAGTTCTTC	CASSTGTSGRNEQFF
.	15	TRBJ2-3	TRBV30	once	TGTGCCTGGATCCCAGTAAGTCTCCGCACAGATACGCAGTATTTT	CAWIPVSLRTDTQYF
TRBD2	13	TRBJ2-1	TRBV29-1	.	TGCAGCGTTGGGCTAGCGGGAGATCGGGAGCAGTTCTTC	CSVGLAGDREQFF
.	14	TRBJ1-5	TRBV19	.	TGTGCCAGTAGTATTAGGTACAGCCACCAGCCCCAGCATTTT	CASSIRYSHQPQHF
TRBD1	15	TRBJ1-2	TRBV28	.	TGTGCCAGCAGTCTCCCATTTGGGACAGGGTCTGGCTACACCTTC	CASSLPFGTGSGYTF
TRBD1	14	TRBJ1-1	TRBV6-5	few	TGTGCCAGCAGGCAAGGGGGCCCTAACACTGAAGCTTTCTTT	CASRQGGPNTEAFF
.	16	TRBJ2-5	TRBV2	.	TGTGCCAGCAGTGAAGTTTGGGGAGAAAACCAAGAGACCCAGTACTTC	CASSEVWGENQETQYF
TRBD2	14	TRBJ2-6	TRBV5-1	.	TGCGCCAGCAGCCGGGGGGCTGGGGCCAACGTCCTGACTTTC	CASSRGAGANVLTF
TRBD2	17	TRBJ2-2	TRBV9	.	TGTGCCAGCAGCGTAGCTAGCGGGAGGGCCTCTGTCGGGGAGCTGTTTTTT	CASSVASGRASVGELFF
TRBD2	15	TRBJ2-2	TRBV5-1	.	TGCGCCAGCAGCAGTAGCGGGAGGGACACCGGGGAGCTGTTTTTT	CASSSSGRDTGELFF
.	15	TRBJ2-1	TRBV27	few	TGTGCCAGCAGTTTTTCACAGGGAACCTACAATGAGCAGTTCTTC	CASSFSQGTYNEQFF
.	13	TRBJ2-2	TRBV5-4	.	TGTGCCAGCAGCCTTGGGGGGACCGGGGAGCTGTTTTTT	CASSLGGTGELFF
.	15	TRBJ1-1	TRBV6-1	.	TGTGCCAGCAGTCCTTGGTCCCTCTCGGACACTGAAGCTTTCTTT	CASSPWSLSDTEAFF
TRBD2	15	TRBJ2-1	TRBV6-1	.	TGTGCCAGCACAGGGGCTAGCGGGACCTACAATGAGCAGTTCTTC	CASTGASGTYNEQFF
.	12	TRBJ2-1	TRBV6-1	.	TGTGCCAGCAAGGGTAGCGACAATGAGCAGTTCTTC	CASKGSDNEQFF
TRBD1	15	TRBJ1-3	TRBV6-1	.	TGTGCCAGCAGTCCGACAGGGTCCGGTGGAAACACCATATATTTT	CASSPTGSGGNTIYF
.	14	TRBJ2-7	TRBV10-3	.	TGTGCCATCAGTGGCGATTACGGCTCCTACGAGCAGTACTTC	CAISGDYGSYEQYF
TRBD1	16	TRBJ1-3	TRBV9	.	TGTGCCAGCAGCGTAAGAGGCACAGGGGGTGGAAACACCATATATTTT	CASSVRGTGGGNTIYF
TRBD1	14	TRBJ1-6	TRBV5-4	.	TGTGCCAGCAGCCCAAGACAGGGGGGCTCACCCCTCCACTTT	CASSPRQGGSPLHF
TRBD2	18	TRBJ2-1	TRBV5-1	.	TGCGCCAGCAGCTTGGAAGGCACTAGCGGGAGGGCCCTCAATGAGCAGTTCTTC	CASSLEGTSGRALNEQFF
TRBD1	13	TRBJ2-5	TRBV30	.	TGTGCCTGGGGACAGGGGTTCCAAGAGACCCAGTACTTC	CAWGQGFQETQYF
TRBD1	15	TRBJ2-7	TRBV28	.	TGTGCCAGCAGTTTAGCAGGGGGCACGAGAAACGAGCAGTACTTC	CASSLAGGTRNEQYF
.	16	TRBJ2-2	TRBV7-7	few	TGTGCTAGCAGCTTATGGCCAGCGGTTAACACCGGGGAGCTGTTTTTT	CASSLWPAVNTGELFF
.	15	TRBJ1-1	TRBV7-9	.	TGTGCCAGCAGCTCAACGGACAGACTGAACACTGAAGCTTTCTTT	CASSSTDRLNTEAFF
.	15	TRBJ1-5	TRBV6-1	few	TGTGCCAGCAGTGAAGTGCCAGGTGCGTATCAGCCCCAGCATTTT	CASSEVPGAYQPQHF
.	14	TRBJ2-7	TRBV2	once	TGTGCCAGCAGTGGCGGGATTAAATCCAACGAGCAGTACTTC	CASSGGIKSNEQYF
TRBD2	15	TRBJ2-1	TRBV5-4	.	TGTGCCAGCAGCTTGGAACTAGCGAGCTACAATGAGCAGTTCTTC	CASSLELASYNEQFF